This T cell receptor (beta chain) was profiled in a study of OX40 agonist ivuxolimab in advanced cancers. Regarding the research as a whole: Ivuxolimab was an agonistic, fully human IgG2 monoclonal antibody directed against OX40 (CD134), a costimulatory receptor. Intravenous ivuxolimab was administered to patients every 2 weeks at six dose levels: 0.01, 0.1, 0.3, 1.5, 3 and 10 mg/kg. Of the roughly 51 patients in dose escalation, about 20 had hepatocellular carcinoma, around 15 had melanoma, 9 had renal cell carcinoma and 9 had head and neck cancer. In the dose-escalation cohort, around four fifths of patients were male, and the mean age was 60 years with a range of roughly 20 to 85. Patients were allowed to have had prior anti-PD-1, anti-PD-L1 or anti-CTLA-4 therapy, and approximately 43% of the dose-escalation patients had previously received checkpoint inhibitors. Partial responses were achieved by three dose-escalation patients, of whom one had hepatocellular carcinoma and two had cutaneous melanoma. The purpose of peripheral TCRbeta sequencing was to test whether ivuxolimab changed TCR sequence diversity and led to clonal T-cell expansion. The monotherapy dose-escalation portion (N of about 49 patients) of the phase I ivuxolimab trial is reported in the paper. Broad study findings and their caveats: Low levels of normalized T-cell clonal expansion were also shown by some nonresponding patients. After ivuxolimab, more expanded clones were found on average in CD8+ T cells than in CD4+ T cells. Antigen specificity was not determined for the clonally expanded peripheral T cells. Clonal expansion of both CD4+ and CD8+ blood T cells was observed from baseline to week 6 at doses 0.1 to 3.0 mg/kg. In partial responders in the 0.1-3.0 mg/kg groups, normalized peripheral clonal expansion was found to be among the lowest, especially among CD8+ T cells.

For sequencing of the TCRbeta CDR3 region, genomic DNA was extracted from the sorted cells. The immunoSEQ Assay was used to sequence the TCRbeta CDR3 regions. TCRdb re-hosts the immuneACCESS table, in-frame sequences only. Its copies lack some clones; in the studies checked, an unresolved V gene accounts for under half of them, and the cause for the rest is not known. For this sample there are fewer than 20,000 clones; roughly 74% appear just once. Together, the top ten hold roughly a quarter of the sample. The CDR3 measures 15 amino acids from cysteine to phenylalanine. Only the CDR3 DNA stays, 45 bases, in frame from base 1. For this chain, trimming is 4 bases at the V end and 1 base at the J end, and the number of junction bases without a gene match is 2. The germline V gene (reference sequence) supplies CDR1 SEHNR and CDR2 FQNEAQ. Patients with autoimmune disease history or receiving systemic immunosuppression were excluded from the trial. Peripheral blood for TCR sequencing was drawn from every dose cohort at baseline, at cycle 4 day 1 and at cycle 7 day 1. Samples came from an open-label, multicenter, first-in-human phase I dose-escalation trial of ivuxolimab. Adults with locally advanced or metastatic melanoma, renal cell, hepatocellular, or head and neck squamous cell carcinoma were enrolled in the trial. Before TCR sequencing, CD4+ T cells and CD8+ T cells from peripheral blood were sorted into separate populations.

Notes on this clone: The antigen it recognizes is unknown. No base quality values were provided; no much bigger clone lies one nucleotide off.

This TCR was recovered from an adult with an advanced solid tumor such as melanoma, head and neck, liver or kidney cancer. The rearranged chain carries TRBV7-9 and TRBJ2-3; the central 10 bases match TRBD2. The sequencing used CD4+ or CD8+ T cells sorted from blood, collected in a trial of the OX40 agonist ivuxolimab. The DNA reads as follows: TGTGCCAGCAGCTCAACTAGCGGGGGCACAGATACGCAGTATTTT. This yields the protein CASSSTSGGTDTQYF.